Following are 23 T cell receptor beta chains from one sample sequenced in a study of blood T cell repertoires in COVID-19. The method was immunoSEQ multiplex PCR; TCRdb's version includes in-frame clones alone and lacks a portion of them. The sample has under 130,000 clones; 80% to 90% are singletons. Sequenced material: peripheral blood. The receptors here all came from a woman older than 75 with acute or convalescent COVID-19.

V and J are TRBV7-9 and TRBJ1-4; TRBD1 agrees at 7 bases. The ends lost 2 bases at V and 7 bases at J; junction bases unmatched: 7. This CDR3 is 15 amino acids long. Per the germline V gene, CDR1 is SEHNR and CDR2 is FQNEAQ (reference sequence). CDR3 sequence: CASSLSQGRAEKLFF. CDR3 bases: TGTGCCAGCAGCTTATCACAGGGGCGCGCTGAAAAACTGTTTTTT.

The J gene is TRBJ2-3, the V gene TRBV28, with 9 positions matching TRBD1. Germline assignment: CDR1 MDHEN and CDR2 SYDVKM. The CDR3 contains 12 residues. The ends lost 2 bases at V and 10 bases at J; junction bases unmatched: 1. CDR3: CASSLGQGPQYF. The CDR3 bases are TGTGCCAGCAGTTTAGGACAGGGGCCGCAGTATTTT.

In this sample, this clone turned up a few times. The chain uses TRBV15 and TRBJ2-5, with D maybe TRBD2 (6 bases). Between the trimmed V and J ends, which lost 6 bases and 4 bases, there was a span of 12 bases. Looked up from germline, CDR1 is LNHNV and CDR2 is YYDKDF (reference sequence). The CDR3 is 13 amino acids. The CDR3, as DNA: TGTGCCACCAGTCGGGGGAAGGGAGAGACCCAGTACTTC. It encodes CATSRGKGETQYF.

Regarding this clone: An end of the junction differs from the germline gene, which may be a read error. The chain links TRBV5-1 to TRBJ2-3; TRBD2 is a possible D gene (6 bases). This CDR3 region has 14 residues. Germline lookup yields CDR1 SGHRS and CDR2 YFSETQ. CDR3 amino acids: CATSAGGTTDTQYF. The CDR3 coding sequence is TGCGCCACCAGCGCTGGCGGGACCACAGATACGCAGTATTTT.

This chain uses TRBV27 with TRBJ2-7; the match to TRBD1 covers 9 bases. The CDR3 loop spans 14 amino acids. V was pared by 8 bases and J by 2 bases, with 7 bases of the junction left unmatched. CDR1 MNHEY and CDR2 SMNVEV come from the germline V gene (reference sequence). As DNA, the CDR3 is TGTGCCAGCGGGACAGGGATGCCCCCCTACGAGCAGTACTTC. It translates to CASGTGMPPYEQYF.

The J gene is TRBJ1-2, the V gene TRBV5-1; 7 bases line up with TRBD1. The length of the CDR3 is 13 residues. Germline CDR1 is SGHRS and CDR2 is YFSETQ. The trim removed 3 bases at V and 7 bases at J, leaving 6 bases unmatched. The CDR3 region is CASSSGQAPGYTF. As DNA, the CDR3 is TGCGCCAGCAGCTCCGGACAGGCGCCTGGCTACACCTTC.

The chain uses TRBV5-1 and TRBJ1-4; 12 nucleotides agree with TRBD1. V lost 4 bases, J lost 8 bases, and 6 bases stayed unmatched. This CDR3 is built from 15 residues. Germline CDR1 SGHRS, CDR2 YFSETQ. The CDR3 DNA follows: TGCGCCAGCAGCAGGGACAGGGGGCAGCAAGAAAAACTGTTTTTT. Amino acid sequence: CASSRDRGQQEKLFF.

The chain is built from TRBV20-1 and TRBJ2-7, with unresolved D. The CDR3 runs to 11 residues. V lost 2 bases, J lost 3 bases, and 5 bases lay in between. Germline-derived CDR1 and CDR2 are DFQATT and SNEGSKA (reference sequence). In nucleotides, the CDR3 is TGCAGTGCTAGACCTCGCTACGAGCAGTACTTC. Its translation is CSARPRYEQYF.

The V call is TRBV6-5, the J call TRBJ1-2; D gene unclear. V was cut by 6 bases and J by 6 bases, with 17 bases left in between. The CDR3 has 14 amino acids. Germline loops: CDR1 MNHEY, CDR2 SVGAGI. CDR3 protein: CASSFGEGDDGYTF. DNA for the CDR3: TGTGCCAGCAGCTTCGGGGAGGGCGACGATGGCTACACCTTC.

CDR3 DNA: TGCGCCAGCAGCTTTGGGACAGGGGGATCAACTAATGAAAAACTGTTTTTT. Protein product: CASSFGTGGSTNEKLFF. V and J are TRBV5-1 and TRBJ1-4, with TRBD1 identical over 11 bases. Germline CDR1 is SGHRS and CDR2 is YFSETQ. The trim removed 2 bases at V and 0 bases at J, leaving 3 bases unmatched. The CDR3 has 17 amino acids.

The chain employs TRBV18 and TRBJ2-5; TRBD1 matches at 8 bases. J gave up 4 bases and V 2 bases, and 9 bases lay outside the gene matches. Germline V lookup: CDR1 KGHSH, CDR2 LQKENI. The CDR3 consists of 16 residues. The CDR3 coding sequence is TGTGCCAGCTCACCAAAAAACTCCCAGGGGGCAGAGACCCAGTACTTC. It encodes CASSPKNSQGAETQYF.

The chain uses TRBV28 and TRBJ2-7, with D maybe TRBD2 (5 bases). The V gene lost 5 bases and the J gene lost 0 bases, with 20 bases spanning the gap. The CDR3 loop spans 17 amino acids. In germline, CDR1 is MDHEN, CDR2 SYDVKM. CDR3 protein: CASSPAGRGTSSYEQYF. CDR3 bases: TGTGCCAGCAGTCCAGCCGGCCGGGGTACGAGCTCCTACGAGCAGTACTTC. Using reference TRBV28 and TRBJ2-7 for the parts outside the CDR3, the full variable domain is DVKVTQSSRYLVKRTGEKVFLECVQDMDHENMFWYRQDPGLGLRLIYFSYDVKMKEKGDIPEGYSVSREKKERFSLILESASTNQTSMYLCASSPAGRGTSSYEQYFGPGTRLTVT.

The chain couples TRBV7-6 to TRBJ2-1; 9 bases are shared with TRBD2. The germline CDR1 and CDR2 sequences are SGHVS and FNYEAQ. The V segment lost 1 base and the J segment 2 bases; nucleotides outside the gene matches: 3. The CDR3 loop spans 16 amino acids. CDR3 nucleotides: TGTGCCAGCAGCTTAGTGGTAGCGGGGGCCTACAATGAGCAGTTCTTC. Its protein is CASSLVVAGAYNEQFF.

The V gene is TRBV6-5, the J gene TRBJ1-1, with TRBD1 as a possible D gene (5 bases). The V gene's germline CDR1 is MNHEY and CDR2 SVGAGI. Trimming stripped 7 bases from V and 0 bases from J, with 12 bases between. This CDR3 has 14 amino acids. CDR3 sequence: CASTPGVMNTEAFF. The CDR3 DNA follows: TGTGCCAGCACCCCGGGGGTCATGAACACTGAAGCTTTCTTT.

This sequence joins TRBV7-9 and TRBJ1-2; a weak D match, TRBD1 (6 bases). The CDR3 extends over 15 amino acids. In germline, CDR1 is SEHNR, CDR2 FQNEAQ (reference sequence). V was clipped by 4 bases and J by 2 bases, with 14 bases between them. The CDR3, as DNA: TGTGCCAGCAGCTCCCGGGACACGAGGAACTATGGCTACACCTTC. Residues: CASSSRDTRNYGYTF.

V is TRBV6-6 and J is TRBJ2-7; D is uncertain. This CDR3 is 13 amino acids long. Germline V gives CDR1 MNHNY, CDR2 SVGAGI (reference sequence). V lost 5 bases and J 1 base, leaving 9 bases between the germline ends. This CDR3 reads CASSPPGSYEQYF. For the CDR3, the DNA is TGTGCCAGCAGTCCCCCCGGTTCCTACGAGCAGTACTTC.

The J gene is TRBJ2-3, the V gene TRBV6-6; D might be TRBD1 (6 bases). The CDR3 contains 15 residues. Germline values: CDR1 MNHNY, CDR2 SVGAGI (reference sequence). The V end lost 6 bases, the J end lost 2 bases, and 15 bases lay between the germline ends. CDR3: CASRGHFKDTDTQYF. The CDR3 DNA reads TGTGCCAGCAGGGGACATTTCAAGGACACAGATACGCAGTATTTT.

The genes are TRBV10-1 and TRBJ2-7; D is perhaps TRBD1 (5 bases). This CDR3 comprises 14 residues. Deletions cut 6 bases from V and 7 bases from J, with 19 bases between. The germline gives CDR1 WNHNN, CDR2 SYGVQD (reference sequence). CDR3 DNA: TGCGCCAGCAGCCCGGCAGGGTACGCTAGGGAGCAGTACTTC. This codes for CASSPAGYAREQYF.

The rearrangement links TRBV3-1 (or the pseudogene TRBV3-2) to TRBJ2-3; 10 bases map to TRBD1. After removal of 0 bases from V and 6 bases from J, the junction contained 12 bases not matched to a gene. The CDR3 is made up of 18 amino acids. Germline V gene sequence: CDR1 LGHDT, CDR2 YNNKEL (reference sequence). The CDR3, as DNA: TGTGCCAGCAGCCAAGATCCTTTTCCGGGACAGGGGTTGGATACGCAGTATTTT. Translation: CASSQDPFPGQGLDTQYF.

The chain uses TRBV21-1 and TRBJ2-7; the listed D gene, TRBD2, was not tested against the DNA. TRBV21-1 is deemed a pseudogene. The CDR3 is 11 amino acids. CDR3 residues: CARMGVSEQYF. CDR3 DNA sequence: TGTGCCAGGATGGGAGTCAGCGAGCAGTACTTC.

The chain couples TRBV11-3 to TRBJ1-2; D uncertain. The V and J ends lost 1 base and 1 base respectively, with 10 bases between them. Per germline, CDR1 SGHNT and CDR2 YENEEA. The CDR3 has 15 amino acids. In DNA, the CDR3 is TGTGCCAGCAGCTTAGTTATCTTCGGTAACTATGGCTACACCTTC. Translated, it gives CASSLVIFGNYGYTF.

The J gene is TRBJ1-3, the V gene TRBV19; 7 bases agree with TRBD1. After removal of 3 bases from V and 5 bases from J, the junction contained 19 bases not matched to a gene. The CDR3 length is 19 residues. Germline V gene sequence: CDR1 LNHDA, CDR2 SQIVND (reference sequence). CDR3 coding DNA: TGTGCCAGTAGTATTTTCCACGCGAGGGGGCGGATCCCTAGAAACACCATATATTTT. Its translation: CASSIFHARGRIPRNTIYF.

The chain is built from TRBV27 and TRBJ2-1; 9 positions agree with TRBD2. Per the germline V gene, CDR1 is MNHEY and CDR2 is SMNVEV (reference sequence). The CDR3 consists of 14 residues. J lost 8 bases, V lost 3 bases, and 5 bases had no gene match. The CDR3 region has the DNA TGTGCCAGCAGTTTCGGGGCGGGGGGGTATGAGCAGTTCTTC. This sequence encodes CASSFGAGGYEQFF.